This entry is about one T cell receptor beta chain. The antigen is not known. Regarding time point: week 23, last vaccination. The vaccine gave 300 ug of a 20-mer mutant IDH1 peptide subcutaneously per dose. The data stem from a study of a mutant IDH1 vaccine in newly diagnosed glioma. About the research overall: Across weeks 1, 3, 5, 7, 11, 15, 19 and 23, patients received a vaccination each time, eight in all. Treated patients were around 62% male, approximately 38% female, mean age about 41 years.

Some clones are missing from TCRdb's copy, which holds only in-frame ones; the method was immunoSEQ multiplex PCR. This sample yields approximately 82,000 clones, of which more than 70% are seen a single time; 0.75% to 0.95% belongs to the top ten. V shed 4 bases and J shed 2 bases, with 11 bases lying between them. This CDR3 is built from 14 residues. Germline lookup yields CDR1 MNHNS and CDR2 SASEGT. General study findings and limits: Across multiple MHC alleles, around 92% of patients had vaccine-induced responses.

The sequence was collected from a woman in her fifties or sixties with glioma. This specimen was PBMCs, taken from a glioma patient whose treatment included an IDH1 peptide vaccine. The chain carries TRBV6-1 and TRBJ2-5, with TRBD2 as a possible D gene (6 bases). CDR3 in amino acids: CASSVGGSQETQYF. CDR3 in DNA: TGTGCCAGCAGTGTGGGGGGATCGCAAGAGACCCAGTACTTC.